This TCR beta chain was found in a study of blood T cell repertoires in COVID-19. Study-level background: The study drew acute and convalescent COVID-19 samples from the United States, Italy and Spain.

As originally analysed: Amplification with reference gene primers provided the estimates of nucleated cell counts. Profiled with immunoSEQ multiplex PCR; TCRdb holds only in-frame clones, not every one. The V and J calls and clone size come from that table; D and trimming were worked out from the DNA. The sample has about 180,000 clones, 80% to 90% seen once. V was pared by 5 bases and J by 5 bases, with 2 bases of the junction left unmatched. Germline loops: CDR1 MNHEY, CDR2 SMNVEV (reference sequence). The CDR3 consists of 13 residues. Sequencing was performed on peripheral blood. The chain employs TRBV27 and TRBJ1-5; 8 bases are a match to TRBD1. The source of this sequence is a woman aged 45-65 years with acute or convalescent COVID-19. CDR3 sequence reads: CASSPQGDQPQHF. DNA for the CDR3: TGTGCCAGCAGTCCACAGGGGGATCAGCCCCAGCATTTT.